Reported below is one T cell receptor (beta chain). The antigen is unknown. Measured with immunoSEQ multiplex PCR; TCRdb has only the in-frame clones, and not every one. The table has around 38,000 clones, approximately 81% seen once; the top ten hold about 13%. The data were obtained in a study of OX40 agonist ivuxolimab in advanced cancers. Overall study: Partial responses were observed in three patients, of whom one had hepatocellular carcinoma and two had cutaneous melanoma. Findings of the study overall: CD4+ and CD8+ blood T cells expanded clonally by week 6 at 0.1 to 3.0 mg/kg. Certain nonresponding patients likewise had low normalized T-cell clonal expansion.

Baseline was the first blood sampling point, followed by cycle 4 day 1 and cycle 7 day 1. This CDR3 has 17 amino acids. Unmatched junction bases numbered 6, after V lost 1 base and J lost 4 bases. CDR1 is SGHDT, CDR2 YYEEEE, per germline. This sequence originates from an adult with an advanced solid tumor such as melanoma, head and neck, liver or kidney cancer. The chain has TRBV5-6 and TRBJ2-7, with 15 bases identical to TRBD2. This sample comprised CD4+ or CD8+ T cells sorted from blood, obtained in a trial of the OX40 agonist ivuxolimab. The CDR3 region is CASSLLGLAGGPYEQYF. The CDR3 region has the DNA TGTGCCAGCAGCTTGTTGGGACTAGCGGGAGGCCCTTACGAGCAGTACTTC.